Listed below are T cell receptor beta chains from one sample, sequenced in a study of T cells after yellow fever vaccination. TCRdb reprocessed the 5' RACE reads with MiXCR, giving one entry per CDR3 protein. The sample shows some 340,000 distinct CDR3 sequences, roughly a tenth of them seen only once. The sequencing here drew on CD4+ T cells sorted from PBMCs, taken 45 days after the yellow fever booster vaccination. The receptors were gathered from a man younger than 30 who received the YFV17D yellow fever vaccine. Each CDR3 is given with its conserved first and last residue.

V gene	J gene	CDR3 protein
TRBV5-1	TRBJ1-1	CASSVGDEAFF
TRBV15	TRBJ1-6	CATSSEIGQGDSPLHF
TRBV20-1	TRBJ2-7	CSASKGQGAWEQYF
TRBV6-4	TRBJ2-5	CASIGYRAETQYF
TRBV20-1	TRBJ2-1	CSARNSGAIQQFF
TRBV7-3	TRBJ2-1	CASSLFGGRNNEQFF
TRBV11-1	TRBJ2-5	CASSFGTGNQETQYF
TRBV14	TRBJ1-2	CASSQVTRQSNFTF
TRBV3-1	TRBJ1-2	CASSHYARAEADGYTF
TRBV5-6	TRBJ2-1	CASSGGDSYNEQFF
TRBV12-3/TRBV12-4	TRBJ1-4	CASSPLTTNEKLFF
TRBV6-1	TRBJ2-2	CATQDRGIGNTGELFF
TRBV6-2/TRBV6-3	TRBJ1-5	CASSSRIVSAAGGSNQPQHF
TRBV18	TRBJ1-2	CASSPDRSGYTF